This TCR beta chain was identified during a study of blood T cell repertoires in COVID-19. About the research overall: Spain, Italy and the United States supplied samples that represented acute and convalescent COVID-19. PBMCs, B-cell-depleted T cells, or T cells provided the cDNA or gDNA that made up the material.

The CDR3 sequence is 14 residues long. J lost 4 bases, V lost 8 bases, and 4 bases had no gene match. Germline CDR1 is SGHTA and CDR2 is FQGNSA. This clone came up once. As originally analysed: The assay estimated nucleated cells by amplifying reference gene primers. Sequencing used immunoSEQ multiplex PCR; TCRdb keeps in-frame clones, though not all of them. The V and J calls and the clone size are those of that table, but D and trimming were determined from the DNA. The sample records 200,000 to 300,000 clones, over 80% being singletons. The specimen sequenced was peripheral blood. The chain combines TRBV7-2 with TRBJ2-3; 12 bases match TRBD2. This sequence originates from a woman in her fifties or sixties with active or convalescent COVID-19. CDR3 protein: CASASGGASDTQYF. In DNA, the CDR3 is TGTGCCAGCGCTAGCGGGGGGGCCTCAGATACGCAGTATTTT.